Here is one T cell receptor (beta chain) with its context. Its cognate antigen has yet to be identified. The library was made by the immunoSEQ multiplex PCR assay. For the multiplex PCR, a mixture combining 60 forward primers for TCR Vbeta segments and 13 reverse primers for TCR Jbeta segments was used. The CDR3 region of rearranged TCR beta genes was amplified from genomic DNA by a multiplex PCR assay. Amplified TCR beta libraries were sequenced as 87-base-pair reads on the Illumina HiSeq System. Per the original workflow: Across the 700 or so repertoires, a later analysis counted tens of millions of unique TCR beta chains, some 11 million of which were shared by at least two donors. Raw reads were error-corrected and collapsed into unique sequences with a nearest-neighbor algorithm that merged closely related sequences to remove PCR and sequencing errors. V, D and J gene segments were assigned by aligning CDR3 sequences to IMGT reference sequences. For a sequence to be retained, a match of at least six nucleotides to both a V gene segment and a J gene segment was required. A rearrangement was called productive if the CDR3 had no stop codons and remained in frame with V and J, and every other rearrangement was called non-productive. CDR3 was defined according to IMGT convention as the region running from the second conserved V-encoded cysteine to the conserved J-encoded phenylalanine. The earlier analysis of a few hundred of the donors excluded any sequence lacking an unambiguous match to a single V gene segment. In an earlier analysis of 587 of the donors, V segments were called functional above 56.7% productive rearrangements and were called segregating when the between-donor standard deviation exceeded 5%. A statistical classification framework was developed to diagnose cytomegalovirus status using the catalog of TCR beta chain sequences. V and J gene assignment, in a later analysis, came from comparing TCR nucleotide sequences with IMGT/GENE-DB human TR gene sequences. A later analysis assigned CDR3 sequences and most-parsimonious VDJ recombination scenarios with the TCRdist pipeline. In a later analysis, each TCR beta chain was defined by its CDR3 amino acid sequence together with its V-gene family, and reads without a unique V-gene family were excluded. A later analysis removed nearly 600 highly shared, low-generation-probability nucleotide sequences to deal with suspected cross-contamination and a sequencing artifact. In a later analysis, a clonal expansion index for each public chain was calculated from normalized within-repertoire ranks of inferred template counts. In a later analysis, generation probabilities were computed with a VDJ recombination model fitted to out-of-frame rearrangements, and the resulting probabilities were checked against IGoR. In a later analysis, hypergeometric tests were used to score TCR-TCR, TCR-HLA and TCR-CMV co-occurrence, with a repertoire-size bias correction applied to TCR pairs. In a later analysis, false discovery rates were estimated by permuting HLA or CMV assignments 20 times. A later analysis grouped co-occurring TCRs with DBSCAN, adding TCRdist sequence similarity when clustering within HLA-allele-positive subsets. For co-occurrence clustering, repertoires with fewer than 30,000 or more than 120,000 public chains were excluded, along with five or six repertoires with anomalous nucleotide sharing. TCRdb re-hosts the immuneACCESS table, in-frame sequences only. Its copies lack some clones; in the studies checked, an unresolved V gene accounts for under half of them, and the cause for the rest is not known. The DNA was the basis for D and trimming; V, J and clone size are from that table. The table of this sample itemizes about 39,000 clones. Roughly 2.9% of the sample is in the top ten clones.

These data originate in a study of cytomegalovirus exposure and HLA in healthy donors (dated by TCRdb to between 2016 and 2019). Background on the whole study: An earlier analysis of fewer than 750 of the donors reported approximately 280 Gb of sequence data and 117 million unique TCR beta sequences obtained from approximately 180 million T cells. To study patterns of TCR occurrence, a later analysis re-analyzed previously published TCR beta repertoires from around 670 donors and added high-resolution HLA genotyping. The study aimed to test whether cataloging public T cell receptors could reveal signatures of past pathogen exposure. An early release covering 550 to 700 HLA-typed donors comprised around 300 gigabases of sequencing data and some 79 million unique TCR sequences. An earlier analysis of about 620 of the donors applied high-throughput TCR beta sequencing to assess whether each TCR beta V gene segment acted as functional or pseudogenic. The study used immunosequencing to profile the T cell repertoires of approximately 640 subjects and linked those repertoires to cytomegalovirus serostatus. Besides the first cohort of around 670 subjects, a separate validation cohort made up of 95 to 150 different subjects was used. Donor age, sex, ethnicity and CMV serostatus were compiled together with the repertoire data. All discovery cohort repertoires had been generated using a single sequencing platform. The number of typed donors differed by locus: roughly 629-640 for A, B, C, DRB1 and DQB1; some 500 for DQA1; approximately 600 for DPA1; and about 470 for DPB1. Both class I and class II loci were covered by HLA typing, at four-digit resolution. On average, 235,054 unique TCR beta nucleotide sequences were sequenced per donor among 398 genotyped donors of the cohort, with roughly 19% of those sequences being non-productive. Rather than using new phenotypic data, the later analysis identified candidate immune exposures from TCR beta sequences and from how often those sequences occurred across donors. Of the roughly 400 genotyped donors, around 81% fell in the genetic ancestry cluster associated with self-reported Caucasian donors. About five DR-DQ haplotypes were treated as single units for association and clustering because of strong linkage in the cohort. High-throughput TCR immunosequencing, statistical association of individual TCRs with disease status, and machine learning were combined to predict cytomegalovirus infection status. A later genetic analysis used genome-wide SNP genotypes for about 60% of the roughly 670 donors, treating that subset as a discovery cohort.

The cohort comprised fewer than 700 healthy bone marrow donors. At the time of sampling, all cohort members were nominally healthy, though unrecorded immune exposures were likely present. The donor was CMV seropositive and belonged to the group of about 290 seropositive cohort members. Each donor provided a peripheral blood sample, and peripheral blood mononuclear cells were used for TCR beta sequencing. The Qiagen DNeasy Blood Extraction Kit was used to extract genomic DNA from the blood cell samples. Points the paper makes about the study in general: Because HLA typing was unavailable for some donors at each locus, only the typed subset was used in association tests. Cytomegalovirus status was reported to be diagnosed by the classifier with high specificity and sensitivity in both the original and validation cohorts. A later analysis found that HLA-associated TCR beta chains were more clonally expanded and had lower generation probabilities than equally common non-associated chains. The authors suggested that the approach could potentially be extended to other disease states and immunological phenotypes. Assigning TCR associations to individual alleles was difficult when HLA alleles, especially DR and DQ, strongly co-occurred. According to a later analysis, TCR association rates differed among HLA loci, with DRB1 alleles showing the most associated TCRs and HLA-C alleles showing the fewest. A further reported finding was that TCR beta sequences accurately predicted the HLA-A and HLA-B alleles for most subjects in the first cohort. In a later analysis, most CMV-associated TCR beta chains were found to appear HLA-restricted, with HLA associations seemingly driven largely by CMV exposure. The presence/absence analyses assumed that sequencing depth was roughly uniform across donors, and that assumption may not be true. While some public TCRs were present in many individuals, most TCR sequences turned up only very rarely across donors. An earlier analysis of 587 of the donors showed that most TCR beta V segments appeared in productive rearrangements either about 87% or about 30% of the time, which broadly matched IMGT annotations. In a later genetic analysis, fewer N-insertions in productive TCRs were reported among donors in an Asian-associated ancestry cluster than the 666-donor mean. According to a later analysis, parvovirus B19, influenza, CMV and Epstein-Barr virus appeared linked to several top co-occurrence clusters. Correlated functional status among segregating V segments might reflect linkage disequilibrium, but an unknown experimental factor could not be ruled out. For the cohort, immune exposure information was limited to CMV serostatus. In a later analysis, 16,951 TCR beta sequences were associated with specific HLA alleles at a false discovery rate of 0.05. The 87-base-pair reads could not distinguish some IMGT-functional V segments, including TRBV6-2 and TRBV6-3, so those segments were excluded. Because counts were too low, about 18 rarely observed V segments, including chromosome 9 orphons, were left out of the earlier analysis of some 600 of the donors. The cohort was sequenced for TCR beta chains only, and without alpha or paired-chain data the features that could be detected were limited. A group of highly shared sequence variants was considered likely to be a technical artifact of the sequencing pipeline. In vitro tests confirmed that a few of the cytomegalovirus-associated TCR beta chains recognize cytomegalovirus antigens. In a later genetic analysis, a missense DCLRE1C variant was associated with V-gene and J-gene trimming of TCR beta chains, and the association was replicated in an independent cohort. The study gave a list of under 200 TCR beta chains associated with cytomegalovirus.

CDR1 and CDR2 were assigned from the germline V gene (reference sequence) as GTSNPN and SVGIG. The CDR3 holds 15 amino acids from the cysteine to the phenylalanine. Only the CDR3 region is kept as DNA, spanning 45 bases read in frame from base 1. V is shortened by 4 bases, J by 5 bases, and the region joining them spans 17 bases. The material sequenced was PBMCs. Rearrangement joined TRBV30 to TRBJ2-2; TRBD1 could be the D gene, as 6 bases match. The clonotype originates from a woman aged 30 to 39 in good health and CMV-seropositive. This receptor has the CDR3 CAWTRRGIVTGELFF. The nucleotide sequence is TGTGCCTGGACCCGCAGGGGAATCGTTACCGGGGAGCTGTTTTTT.